This T cell receptor (beta chain) was sequenced in a study of shared clonotypes between healthy human individuals. Cells designated naive CD8 were CD45RO-negative and were positively selected for CCR7, with terminally differentiated effector memory CD45RA+ cells excluded. Those who donated, Caucasian adults without exception, all lived in Nashville, Tennessee. Germline loops: CDR1 SGHNT, CDR2 YYREEE (reference sequence). The V gene end was trimmed by 6 bases and the J gene end by 3 bases; junction bases not matched to a gene: 2. This CDR3 has 13 amino acids. In the source study's methods: There were no quality scores in the junction-only immunoSEQ sequences, so filtering differed. Only in-frame clones appear in the TCRdb table, and some are missing; sequencing was by immunoSEQ multiplex PCR. V, J and clone size derive from that table, while D and trimming were established from the DNA sequence. The data contain roughly 770,000 clones, roughly 96% of them singletons.

The sample consisted of naive CD8+ T cells sorted from blood. The receptor was derived from a man aged 30 to 39 in good health. V and J are TRBV5-4 and TRBJ1-2; 10 bases are a match to TRBD1. The CDR3 spells CASIGTGDYGYTF. CDR3 DNA sequence: TGTGCCAGCATCGGGACAGGGGACTATGGCTACACCTTC.